What follows describes a single TCR beta chain. Its specific antigen is unknown. The input lacks base qualities; no much larger clone sits a single base away. These data come from a study of PD-L1 blockade in urothelial cancer (TCRdb year 2017). Looking at the study overall: Every patient began therapy in 2014 and was given atezolizumab 1,200 mg intravenously every 3 weeks. Patients had an ECOG performance status of 0 or 1 and had received between 0 and 3 prior chemotherapy regimens. In the same patients who had TCR sequencing, pretreatment tumors also underwent whole exome sequencing and RNA sequencing. About 90% of the roughly 29 patients were males with bladder-origin urothelial cancer, and about 65% of the roughly 30 reported a prior smoking history. Pretreatment blood TCR-seq was available for 27 to 30 patients, at least one posttreatment blood collection was obtained for some 24 patients, and tumor TCR-seq was available for some 24 patients. Durable clinical benefit was achieved by nine patients and was not achieved by 20 patients. The study, an exploratory multi-omic analysis, examined somatic, immune and clinical correlates of response to PD-L1 blockade with atezolizumab in urothelial cancer. Progression-free survival longer than 6 months counted as durable clinical benefit, and TCR features were additionally tested against both progression-free and overall survival. Blood samples were analyzed at two time points: 3 weeks after treatment start (second dose) and 6 weeks after treatment start. Pretreatment tumor samples, along with matched peripheral blood serially collected before and after atezolizumab treatment, were subjected to TCR sequencing. Blood samples gave a median of about 150,000 T cells and 83,000 or so unique TCRs, with a median clonality of roughly 0.081. The paper's findings and limits, for the study overall: Improved progression-free and overall survival was found to be associated with pretreatment peripheral blood TCR clonality below the median. Because the sample size was small (n of about 29) and many of the analyses were exploratory, the results are meant to be hypothesis-generating. Patients with durable benefit showed greater expansion of tumor-associated TCR clones in peripheral blood 3 weeks after starting treatment (n of about 20, p = 0.022).

Sample time point, as interpreted from the label and publication: pretreatment peripheral blood. A total of 25 to 35 patients with locally advanced or metastatic urothelial carcinoma, treated at Memorial Sloan Kettering on a trial protocol, made up the cohort. Peripheral blood mononuclear cells were collected pretreatment and during treatment, with between 1 and 8 total time points obtained per patient. The Qiagen DNeasy Blood extraction kit was used to purify genomic DNA from total PBMCs and tumor samples. PBMCs were collected pretreatment and during treatment, and were isolated and stored as previously described. Synthetic TCR analog templates were spiked into each PCR to estimate absolute template abundance from read counts. TCRbeta CDR3 regions were amplified from genomic DNA with bias-controlled V and J gene primers using the immunoSEQ assay. Sequencing of rearranged TCRbeta segments was done at approximately 20X coverage. Under the source paper's analysis protocol: Sequencing errors were corrected by clustering and CDR3s were annotated against IMGT to assign V, D and J genes. Downstream analyses used only productive TCRbeta rearrangements, leaving out any out-of-frame or stop-codon sequences. Clonality was calculated as one minus the Shannon entropy normalized by the log of the number of unique productive sequences. Clones differing between time points or between blood and tumor were identified using Fisher's exact test with Benjamini-Hochberg correction, with an adjusted p below 0.01 applied as the threshold. TCRdb stores this immuneACCESS table with in-frame sequences only. Part of the clones is absent; in the studies checked, under half of the shortfall reflects unresolved V genes, and no reason is known for the rest. The V and J calls and the clone size are those of that table, but D and trimming were determined from the DNA. The sample table contains more than 90,000 clones; only one count was recorded for around 87% of them. Approximately 2% of the sample rests with the top ten.

CDR1 MNHNS and CDR2 SASEGT are derived from the germline V gene. Its CDR3 holds 15 amino acids, cysteine through phenylalanine. The sequence is cut down to CDR3 DNA, 45 bases in frame from base 1. Trimming takes 4 bases off V and 6 bases off J; junction bases not matched to a gene: 9. Recombination linked TRBV6-1 to TRBJ2-7; 10 junctional bases match TRBD1. The TCR was taken from a man aged 55 to 70 with urothelial cancer. Material: PBMCs, obtained around atezolizumab (anti-PD-L1) treatment. The base sequence is TGTGCCAGCAGTGTAGGGACAGGGGCGCGGTCCGAGCAGTACTTC. Its translation reads: CASSVGTGARSEQYF.